Each of the 32 T cell receptor beta chains below was sequenced from the same sample in a study of blood T cell repertoires in COVID-19. Generated by immunoSEQ multiplex PCR, the TCRdb table keeps only in-frame clones and is missing some. The repertoire holds tens of thousands of clones, with 88% as singletons. The specimen sequenced was peripheral blood. These receptors originate from a human donor with active COVID-19. The donor label of this sample is uncertain.

The chain's CDR3 is CASSFASLYGYTF. In DNA, the CDR3 is TGTGCCAGCAGTTTCGCTAGCCTCTATGGCTACACCTTC. This chain joins TRBV6-2 or TRBV6-3 and TRBJ1-2; D call uncertain. CDR3 length: 13 residues. The V gene lost 4 bases and the J gene lost 4 bases, with 10 bases spanning the gap. Germline values: CDR1 MNHEY, CDR2 SVGEGT.

The table lists this clone with a few counts. V gene TRBV29-1 combines with J gene TRBJ1-5; D might be TRBD1 (6 bases). The V end was cut by 5 bases, the J end by 3 bases, with 11 bases between. In germline, CDR1 is SQVTM, CDR2 ANQGSEA. The CDR3 spans 13 residues. Written as DNA, the CDR3 is TGCAGCGTTACAACAGGGATCAATCAGCCCCAGCATTTT. Protein sequence: CSVTTGINQPQHF.

The rearrangement links TRBV4-3 to TRBJ2-7, with D maybe TRBD1 (6 bases). The CDR3 runs to 15 residues. CDR1 is LGHNA, CDR2 YSLEER, per germline. Trimming pared 0 bases from V and 4 bases from J, leaving 13 bases between. CDR3 in amino acids: CASSQDNQGQYEQYF. The CDR3 DNA is TGCGCCAGCAGCCAAGATAACCAGGGGCAATACGAGCAGTACTTC.

This chain joins TRBV6-4 and TRBJ2-3, with 8 bases lining up with TRBD1. The CDR3 is 13 amino acids. Germline loops: CDR1 MRHNA, CDR2 SNTAGT. Trimming removed 6 bases from V and 10 bases from J; junction bases left unmatched: 9. The CDR3 coding sequence is TGTGCCAGCAGCGCAACAGGGGGTAGTTCGCAGTATTTT. This translates into CASSATGGSSQYF.

The V call is TRBV6-2 or TRBV6-3, the J call TRBJ2-1, with 11 bases fitting TRBD2. CDR3 size: 18 residues. Germline loops: CDR1 MNHEY, CDR2 SVGEGT. The junction had 10 bases not matched to a gene; V was cut back by 6 bases and J by 0 bases. Here the CDR3 DNA reads TGTGCCAGCAGCGCCAGGACTAGCGGGCCCCGCTCCTACAATGAGCAGTTCTTC. This sequence encodes CASSARTSGPRSYNEQFF.

The chain joins TRBV7-9 to TRBJ2-5, with TRBD1 matching over 7 bases. This CDR3 spans 16 amino acids. Unmatched junction bases numbered 6, after V lost 1 base and J lost 1 base. Per the germline V gene, CDR1 is SEHNR and CDR2 is FQNEAQ (reference sequence). The CDR3 sequence: CASSLGHGQVQETQYF. CDR3 nucleotides: TGTGCCAGCAGCTTAGGTCACGGACAGGTCCAAGAGACCCAGTACTTC.

CDR3 in DNA: TGTGCCAGCAGCTTAGTATCGGGGGTTGAAGCTTTCTTT. Amino acids: CASSLVSGVEAFF. The rearrangement joins TRBV7-2 to TRBJ1-1; the D gene is possibly TRBD1 (5 bases). The germline CDR1 and CDR2 sequences are SGHTA and FQGNSA. CDR3 length: 13 amino acids. The V end was cut by 1 base, the J end by 7 bases, with 10 bases between. The variable domain in full, with the rest retrieved from reference TRBV7-2 and TRBJ1-1, is GAGVSQSPSNKVTEKGKDVELRCDPISGHTALYWYRQSLGQGLEFLIYFQGNSAPDKSGLPSDRFSAERTGGSVSTLTIQRTQQEDSAVYLCASSLVSGVEAFFGQGTRLTVV.

The rearrangement uses TRBV7-2 and TRBJ2-2, with TRBD1 as a possible D gene (6 bases). Between the trimmed V and J ends, which lost 5 bases and 1 base, there was a span of 14 bases. This CDR3 spans 16 amino acids. CDR1 and CDR2 (germline): SGHTA, FQGNSA. In DNA form, the CDR3 reads TGTGCCAGCAGCCCCGTTACAGGGAGGAACACCGGGGAGCTGTTTTTT. Its translation is CASSPVTGRNTGELFF.

This rearrangement joins TRBV7-9 to TRBJ1-6, with D unresolved. Between the trimmed V and J ends, which lost 0 bases and 5 bases, there was a span of 8 bases. The CDR3 contains 15 residues. Germline V gene lookup returns CDR1 SEHNR and CDR2 FQNEAQ (reference sequence). Written as DNA, the CDR3 is TGTGCCAGCAGCTTAGCGTGGCAGGATAATTCACCCCTCCACTTT. It encodes CASSLAWQDNSPLHF. Full variable domain (rest looked up from reference TRBV7-9 and TRBJ1-6): DTGVSQNPRHKITKRGQNVTFRCDPISEHNRLYWYRQTLGQGPEFLTYFQNEAQLEKSRLLSDRFSAERPKGSFSTLEIQRTEQGDSAMYLCASSLAWQDNSPLHFGNGTRLTVT.

This clone came up a few times. As DNA, the CDR3 is TGTGCCAGTAGTAAGACAATCTCCTACGAGCAGTACTTC. This translates into CASSKTISYEQYF. J is TRBJ2-7 and V is TRBV19; D is ambiguous. The CDR3 runs to 13 residues. Trimming removed 4 bases at V and 0 bases at J, with 7 bases between. The V gene's germline CDR1 is LNHDA and CDR2 SQIVND (reference sequence).

V usage is TRBV7-4 and J usage is TRBJ1-1, with TRBD1 matching 7 bases. In germline, CDR1 is SGHVT, CDR2 SQSDAQ. This CDR3 is built from 13 residues. The ends lost 6 bases at V and 2 bases at J; junction bases unmatched: 3. This CDR3 is CASSRQGNTEAFF. Written as DNA, the CDR3 is TGTGCCAGCAGTCGACAGGGCAACACTGAAGCTTTCTTT.

V gene TRBV6-2 or TRBV6-3 combines with J gene TRBJ2-3, with 7 bases fitting TRBD1. The germline gives CDR1 MNHEY, CDR2 SVGEGT. The CDR3 spans 14 residues. V was clipped by 5 bases and J by 5 bases; unmatched bases: 7. In nucleotides, the CDR3 is TGTGCCAGCAGTAGGCAACAGGGGAAAGATACGCAGTATTTT. Translated: CASSRQQGKDTQYF.

This clone was detected once. This chain uses TRBV6-5 with TRBJ2-7; weak D call: TRBD1 (5 bases). The V end lost 0 bases, the J end lost 0 bases, and 9 bases lay between the germline ends. The CDR3 totals 15 residues. The germline gives CDR1 MNHEY, CDR2 SVGAGI. The CDR3 region is CASSYSQGSSYEQYF. The DNA for the CDR3 is TGTGCCAGCAGTTACTCGCAGGGAAGCTCCTACGAGCAGTACTTC.

V and J are TRBV19 and TRBJ2-2, with D possibly matching TRBD1 (5 bases). The germline V gene encodes CDR1 LNHDA and CDR2 SQIVND (reference sequence). Trimming took off 3 bases at V and 4 bases at J, with 12 bases between the two ends. The CDR3 has 15 amino acids. CDR3 sequence: CASSIRQKVTGELFF. For the CDR3, the DNA is TGTGCCAGTAGTATTAGACAGAAAGTCACCGGGGAGCTGTTTTTT.

As for this clone: The junction departs from germline at one end; a sequencing error may be responsible. Other DNA sequences from this sample encode an identical CDR3 as well. The CDR3 here is CASRGDRGRNYGYTF. DNA of the CDR3: TGCGCCAGCAGAGGGGACAGGGGGCGAAACTATGGCTACACCTTC. V usage is TRBV6-5 and J usage is TRBJ1-2, with 12 bases that match TRBD1. This CDR3 is 15 amino acids long. The V gene's germline CDR1 is MNHEY and CDR2 SVGAGI.

CDR3 DNA sequence: TGTGCCAGCAGCTTACAGGGCAGCCGGGGGGGCCTCTTAAACATTCAGTACTTC. Translating gives CASSLQGSRGGLLNIQYF. The rearrangement links TRBV7-2 to TRBJ2-4, with 8 bases identical to TRBD2. After removal of 2 bases from V and 6 bases from J, the junction contained 15 bases not matched to a gene. The CDR3 consists of 18 residues. The germline V gene encodes CDR1 SGHTA and CDR2 FQGNSA.

This clone was detected only a few times. The J gene is TRBJ1-5, the V gene TRBV2; no clear D gene. The CDR3 has 17 amino acids. V shed 6 bases and J shed 0 bases, with 18 bases lying between them. Germline-derived CDR1 and CDR2 are SNHLY and FYNNEI. CDR3 DNA: TGTGCCAGCAGACAGCTTTCAGGTCAATATAGCAATCAGCCCCAGCATTTT. It translates to CASRQLSGQYSNQPQHF.

This sequence joins TRBV6-7 and TRBJ1-1; 9 bases align to TRBD1. TRBV6-7 is marked as an open reading frame, function uncertain. The J segment lost 6 bases and the V segment lost 7 bases, leaving 18 bases of the junction unmatched. The CDR3 extends over 17 amino acids. DNA for the CDR3: TGTGCCAGCACCATACCCCCCCCGACAGGGGGTGACCCTGAAGCTTTCTTT. Residues: CASTIPPPTGGDPEAFF.

The V gene is TRBV2, the J gene TRBJ2-7, with D possibly being TRBD1 (5 bases). With 3 bases removed from V and 3 bases from J, the gap between germline ends came to 15 bases. This CDR3 is 15 amino acids long. Germline assignment: CDR1 SNHLY and CDR2 FYNNEI. Here the CDR3 reads CASSDAQGTFYEQYF. The CDR3 nucleotides read TGTGCCAGCAGTGACGCGCAGGGAACTTTCTACGAGCAGTACTTC.

The chain uses TRBV10-3 and TRBJ1-2; D possibly corresponds to TRBD1 (6 bases). This CDR3 has 15 amino acids. Germline lookup yields CDR1 ENHRY and CDR2 SYGVKD. Trimming left V 4 bases short and J 1 base short, with 13 bases between. This CDR3 reads CAISGGRDNNYGYTF. DNA of the CDR3: TGTGCCATCAGTGGAGGGAGGGACAATAACTATGGCTACACCTTC.

The chain couples TRBV27 to TRBJ2-7; weak D call: TRBD2 (5 bases). In germline, CDR1 is MNHEY, CDR2 SMNVEV (reference sequence). V lost 8 bases, J lost 5 bases, and 22 bases lay in between. There are 15 residues in the CDR3. CDR3 in amino acids: CASRAVRLRTHEQYF. The CDR3 bases are TGTGCCAGCCGCGCGGTCCGACTACGCACCCACGAGCAGTACTTC.

V is TRBV4-3 and J is TRBJ2-1; TRBD2 agrees at 11 bases. The trim removed 2 bases at V and 5 bases at J, leaving 5 bases unmatched. CDR1 and CDR2 (germline): LGHNA, YSLEER. CDR3 length: 16 residues. CDR3 residues: CASSQIMTSGNNEQFF. The DNA of the CDR3 is TGCGCCAGCAGCCAAATTATGACTAGCGGGAACAATGAGCAGTTCTTC.

CDR3 amino acids: CASSSDRGFMETQYF. Written as DNA, the CDR3 is TGTGCCAGCTCATCCGACAGGGGGTTTATGGAGACCCAGTACTTC. This chain uses TRBV18 with TRBJ2-5, with 9 bases matching TRBD1. The CDR3 has 15 residues. The J segment lost 5 bases and the V segment lost 5 bases, leaving 9 bases of the junction unmatched. CDR1 and CDR2 (germline): KGHSH, LQKENI.

The chain employs TRBV5-4 and TRBJ2-1, with a weak D call TRBD1 (5 bases). V was trimmed by 2 bases and J by 0 bases, leaving 12 bases between them. This CDR3 has 16 amino acids. CDR1 SGHNT and CDR2 YYREEE come from the germline V gene (reference sequence). The CDR3 region has the DNA TGTGCCAGCAGCTTTTTTGTCCAGGGCTCCTACAATGAGCAGTTCTTC. Translation: CASSFFVQGSYNEQFF.

The chain employs TRBV6-2 or TRBV6-3 and TRBJ2-2, with a possible D match to TRBD1 (5 bases). The V end lost 0 bases, the J end lost 6 bases, and 11 bases lay between the germline ends. From germline, CDR1 is MNHEY and CDR2 SVGEGT. CDR3 length equals 15 residues. CDR3 in DNA: TGTGCCAGCAGTTACTCGAGTTGGGGCCCCGGGGAGCTGTTTTTT. It specifies CASSYSSWGPGELFF.

In regard to this clone: An end of the junction does not agree with germline; a read error may underlie this. The chain employs TRBV7-7 and TRBJ2-3; TRBD2 matches at 13 bases. CDR1 and CDR2 from the germline V gene are SSHAT and FNYEAQ (reference sequence). CDR3 length: 16 amino acids. The CDR3 region has the DNA TGTGCTAGCAGCCGGGGGACTAGCGGGGGCACAGATACGCAGTATTTT. This codes for CASSRGTSGGTDTQYF.

The chain has TRBV2 and TRBJ1-1; tentative D call: TRBD1 (5 bases). The CDR3 runs to 17 residues. With 1 base removed from V and 4 bases from J, the gap between germline ends came to 19 bases. The germline gives CDR1 SNHLY, CDR2 FYNNEI. The CDR3 here is CASSEDLSPGWGTEAFF. DNA for the CDR3: TGTGCCAGCAGTGAAGATCTGAGTCCAGGGTGGGGCACTGAAGCTTTCTTT.

The rearrangement links TRBV7-9 to TRBJ2-1; 8 nucleotides match TRBD1. The CDR3 is 15 amino acids. From germline, CDR1 is SEHNR and CDR2 FQNEAQ (reference sequence). The V gene end was trimmed by 1 base and the J gene end by 6 bases; junction bases not matched to a gene: 5. The CDR3 DNA sequence: TGTGCCAGCAGCTTAGGACAGGGGACCGGCAATGAGCAGTTCTTC. This sequence encodes CASSLGQGTGNEQFF.

V usage is TRBV6-6 and J usage is TRBJ2-2; D gene uncertain. This CDR3 has 14 amino acids. CDR1 and CDR2 from the germline V gene are MNHNY and SVGAGI (reference sequence). The V end was cut by 0 bases, the J end by 5 bases, with 7 bases between. Here the CDR3 reads CASSYSRGTGELFF. CDR3 nucleotides: TGTGCCAGCAGTTACTCACGAGGAACCGGGGAGCTGTTTTTT.

The chain has TRBV6-2 or TRBV6-3 and TRBJ2-3; 9 bases align to TRBD2. The junction had 12 bases not matched to a gene; V was cut back by 6 bases and J by 8 bases. Per germline, CDR1 MNHEY and CDR2 SVGEGT. This CDR3 region has 15 residues. Written as DNA, the CDR3 is TGTGCCAGCAGCTCACTTTGGCGGGGGGGAGCTACGCAGTATTTT. This sequence encodes CASSSLWRGGATQYF.

This clone is medium-sized within its sample. The genes are TRBV5-6 and TRBJ1-5, with 12 bases fitting TRBD1. The CDR3 is 16 amino acids. The germline CDR1 and CDR2 sequences are SGHDT and YYEEEE. Trimming took 4 bases from V and 3 from J; bases not matched to a gene: 5. As DNA, the CDR3 is TGTGCCAGCAGCCCAATGGGACAGGGGGCCAATCAGCCCCAGCATTTT. The encoded protein is CASSPMGQGANQPQHF.

This clone was seen just once. V is TRBV10-2 and J is TRBJ1-1; 7 bases agree with TRBD1. The CDR3 contains 14 residues. Germline CDR1 and CDR2: WSHSY and SAAADI. The ends lost 2 bases at V and 0 bases at J; junction bases unmatched: 0. DNA for the CDR3: TGCGCCAGCAGTGAGGGGACAGTGAACACTGAAGCTTTCTTT. Encoded protein: CASSEGTVNTEAFF.